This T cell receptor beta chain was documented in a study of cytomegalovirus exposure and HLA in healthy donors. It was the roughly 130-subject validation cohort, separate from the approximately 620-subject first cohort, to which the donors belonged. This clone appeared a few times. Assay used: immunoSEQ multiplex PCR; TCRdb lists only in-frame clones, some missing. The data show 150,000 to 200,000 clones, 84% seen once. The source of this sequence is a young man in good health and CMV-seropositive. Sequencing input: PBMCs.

For the CDR3, the DNA is TGTGCCAGTAGTATTCTAACGGGGAGCTCCTACAATGAGCAGTTCTTC. Residues: CASSILTGSSYNEQFF. The rearrangement links TRBV19 to TRBJ2-1; D is possibly TRBD2 (5 bases). The CDR3 extends over 16 amino acids. The V gene's germline CDR1 is LNHDA and CDR2 SQIVND (reference sequence). With 3 bases removed from V and 0 bases from J, the gap between germline ends came to 12 bases.